These T cell receptor beta chains were read from a single sample in a study of CD8 T cells in ankylosing spondylitis. TCRdb reanalysed the 5' RACE reads using MiXCR and keeps one entry per CDR3 protein. Among 100,000 to 150,000 distinct CDR3 sequences listed, under 20% were seen once. The sample consisted of blood, either unsorted or a sorted T cell fraction (not recorded which). The receptors were sampled from a male donor with ankylosing spondylitis. The CDR3 runs from the conserved cysteine through the conserved F or W. The order of the fields is V gene, J gene, clone size, D gene, CDR3 protein, CDR3 DNA. The D gene is left open where the match is weak. Size is stated for part of the rows, as once, few or many counts, or as a class when the clone is expanded.

>TRBV20-1|TRBJ2-5|NA|NA
CSARARLPETQYF
TGCAGTGCTAGAGCCAGGCTCCCCGAGACCCAGTACTTC
>TRBV2|TRBJ2-7|few|NA
CASEGQVGLDEQYF
TGTGCCAGTGAGGGGCAGGTCGGTCTGGACGAGCAGTACTTC
>TRBV19|TRBJ2-7|NA|TRBD1
CARTGTGGYEQYF
TGTGCCAGAACCGGGACAGGGGGCTACGAGCAGTACTTC
>TRBV14|TRBJ2-3|NA|NA
CASSHYGGMDTQYF
TGTGCCAGCAGCCATTATGGTGGGATGGATACGCAGTATTTT
>TRBV10-3|TRBJ2-1|NA|TRBD1
CAIRDRGLINEQFF
TGTGCCATCAGGGACAGGGGGCTGATCAATGAGCAGTTCTTC
>TRBV4-2|TRBJ1-6|NA|NA
CASSQDEQGLPNSPLHF
TGTGCCAGCAGCCAAGATGAACAGGGTCTTCCTAATTCACCCCTCCACTTT
>TRBV4-1|TRBJ1-4|few|NA
CASSQAQSGPSATNEKLFF
TGCGCCAGCAGCCAAGCCCAGTCAGGGCCAAGTGCAACTAATGAAAAACTGTTTTTT
>TRBV25-1|TRBJ2-2|few|TRBD2
CASKWGGTGELFF
TGTGCCAGCAAGTGGGGGGGTACCGGGGAGCTGTTTTTT
>TRBV24-1|TRBJ2-1|many|NA
CATMDRDNEQFF
TGTGCCACCATGGACAGAGACAATGAGCAGTTCTTC
>TRBV19|TRBJ2-1|NA|TRBD1
CASSSGDSYNEQFF
TGTGCCAGTAGTTCTGGGGACAGTTACAATGAGCAGTTCTTC
>TRBV5-1|TRBJ2-2|few|TRBD2
CASSQGQRGPGTGELFF
TGCGCCAGCAGCCAGGGTCAGCGGGGCCCGGGCACCGGGGAGCTGTTTTTT
>TRBV10-3|TRBJ2-7|NA|TRBD2
CAISESRLAGESNEQYF
TGTGCCATCAGTGAGTCCAGACTAGCGGGAGAGAGCAACGAGCAGTACTTC
>TRBV2|TRBJ2-1|few|TRBD1
CASNKPPGGDYNEQFF
TGTGCCAGCAACAAACCCCCAGGGGGCGACTATAATGAGCAGTTCTTC
>TRBV10-3|TRBJ2-7|NA|NA
CATVDASLSYEQYF
TGTGCCACGGTCGATGCGAGTCTCTCCTACGAGCAGTACTTC
>TRBV10-3|TRBJ1-1|NA|NA
CAISAGGMNTEAFF
TGTGCCATCAGTGCCGGGGGCATGAACACTGAAGCTTTCTTT
>TRBV6-2/TRBV6-3|TRBJ2-2|NA|TRBD2
CASSILLAGGSGELFF
TGTGCCAGCAGCATCCTGTTAGCGGGAGGGTCCGGGGAGCTGTTTTTT
>TRBV20-1|TRBJ2-3|few|NA
CSARDDGPSTDTQYF
TGCAGTGCTAGAGACGACGGGCCTAGCACAGATACGCAGTATTTT
>TRBV6-2/TRBV6-3|TRBJ1-1|few|NA
CASSYESWANTEAFF
TGTGCCAGCAGTTACGAGTCTTGGGCGAACACTGAAGCTTTCTTT
>TRBV2|TRBJ2-1|few|NA
CASFGTPKSYEQFF
TGTGCCAGCTTTGGGACCCCCAAATCCTATGAGCAGTTCTTC
>TRBV4-1|TRBJ2-1|NA|NA
CASSPRVADYNEQFF
TGCGCCAGCAGCCCTCGAGTAGCGGATTACAATGAGCAGTTCTTC
>TRBV5-1|TRBJ2-7|few|TRBD1
CASRRTGTGGFEQYF
TGCGCCAGCAGGCGAACCGGGACAGGGGGCTTCGAGCAGTACTTC
>TRBV12-3/TRBV12-4|TRBJ2-1|few|TRBD1
CASSLTGWPYNEQFF
TGTGCCAGCAGTTTGACAGGGTGGCCCTACAATGAGCAGTTCTTC
>TRBV5-6|TRBJ1-1|NA|TRBD1
CASSGTANTEAFF
TGTGCCAGCAGCGGGACAGCGAACACTGAAGCTTTCTTT
>TRBV27|TRBJ2-1|NA|TRBD2
CASTGLAGEQFF
TGTGCCAGCACCGGACTAGCGGGCGAGCAGTTCTTC
>TRBV6-5|TRBJ2-7|NA|TRBD2
CASTYGLGEAYEQYF
TGTGCCAGCACTTACGGACTAGGAGAAGCCTACGAGCAGTACTTC
>TRBV20-1|TRBJ2-1|NA|TRBD2
CSAQNTGTSGNNEQFF
TGCAGTGCTCAGAATACCGGGACTAGCGGTAACAATGAGCAGTTCTTC
>TRBV6-1|TRBJ2-3|few|TRBD1
CASSIRQGDTQYF
TGTGCCAGCAGTATCCGACAGGGGGATACGCAGTATTTT
>TRBV5-1|TRBJ2-3|few|NA
CASSNREVRDTQYF
TGCGCCAGCAGCAACCGTGAGGTCAGAGATACGCAGTATTTT
>TRBV27|TRBJ2-7|many|NA
CASSPGQSYEQYF
TGCGCCAGCAGCCCAGGACAGAGCTACGAGCAGTACTTC
>TRBV9|TRBJ2-2|NA|TRBD2
CASSVGGRALGGELFF
TGTGCCAGCAGCGTAGGCGGGAGGGCCCTCGGCGGGGAGCTGTTTTTT
>TRBV27|TRBJ2-1|NA|NA
CASSLTSPNEQFF
TGTGCCAGCAGTTTAACAAGCCCCAATGAGCAGTTCTTC
>TRBV28|TRBJ2-7|NA|NA
CASSAFTDSYEQYF
TGTGCCAGCAGTGCCTTCACAGACTCCTACGAGCAGTACTTC
>TRBV4-1|TRBJ2-3|few|TRBD1
CASSHSYSQGQGGDTQYF
TGCGCCAGCAGCCATAGCTATTCGCAGGGACAGGGCGGCGATACGCAGTATTTT
>TRBV28|TRBJ1-6|few|NA
CASSPGAASYSPLHF
TGTGCCAGCAGCCCTGGGGCAGCCTCTTATTCACCCCTCCACTTT
>TRBV5-1|TRBJ1-4|NA|NA
CASSPLEVGSPNEKLFF
TGCGCCAGCAGCCCCCTTGAGGTCGGTTCCCCTAATGAAAAACTGTTTTTT
>TRBV2|TRBJ2-1|NA|NA
CASSPGTRQFF
TGTGCCAGCAGTCCCGGGACCCGGCAGTTCTTC
>TRBV4-1|TRBJ2-3|NA|TRBD2
CASSQVNRGTSGTDTQYF
TGCGCCAGCAGCCAAGTTAACCGCGGGACTAGCGGGACAGATACGCAGTATTTT
>TRBV12-3/TRBV12-4|TRBJ1-1|few|NA
CASSFVETEAFF
TGTGCCAGCAGCTTCGTCGAGACTGAAGCTTTCTTT
>TRBV11-2|TRBJ2-1|few|NA
CASSLLLNNEQFF
TGTGCCAGCAGCTTACTCCTTAACAATGAGCAGTTCTTC
>TRBV5-1|TRBJ2-2|few|TRBD2
CASSWYSGRRDTGELFF
TGCGCCAGCAGCTGGTACAGCGGGAGGCGGGACACCGGGGAGCTGTTTTTT
>TRBV27|TRBJ2-7|NA|NA
CWHRSTETVSYEQYF
TGCTGGCACAGAAGTACAGAGACGGTCTCCTACGAGCAGTACTTC
>TRBV20-1|TRBJ2-1|few|TRBD2
CSASPTTSGQYNEQFF
TGCAGTGCTAGCCCAACTACTAGCGGGCAATACAATGAGCAGTTCTTC
>TRBV20-1|TRBJ2-7|few|TRBD2
CSARVGMREGPYEQYF
TGCAGTGCTAGAGTTGGGATGCGGGAGGGCCCCTACGAGCAGTACTTC
>TRBV3-1|TRBJ2-1|NA|TRBD2
CASSQGFREGEQFF
TGTGCCAGCAGCCAAGGTTTCCGGGAGGGGGAGCAGTTCTTC
>TRBV3-1|TRBJ1-1|NA|NA
CASSQYQGTEAFF
TGTGCCAGCAGCCAATATCAGGGAACTGAAGCTTTCTTT
>TRBV12-3/TRBV12-4|TRBJ1-2|NA|NA
CASSLRELTSTNYGYTF
TGTGCCAGCAGTTTAAGGGAGCTAACTTCGACTAACTATGGCTACACCTTC
>TRBV6-2/TRBV6-3|TRBJ2-5|NA|TRBD1
CASTWTGGRETQYF
TGTGCCAGCACCTGGACAGGGGGCCGAGAGACCCAGTACTTC
>TRBV4-1|TRBJ1-4|few|NA
CASSLRGTNEKLFF
TGCGCCAGCAGCCTCCGGGGAACTAATGAAAAACTGTTTTTT
>TRBV29-1|TRBJ2-2|NA|TRBD2
CSGGWGLDSGELFF
TGCAGCGGTGGCTGGGGACTAGACTCCGGGGAGCTGTTTTTT
>TRBV4-1|TRBJ2-1|NA|NA
CASSQLELAHGNEQFF
TGCGCCAGCAGCCAACTAGAACTCGCGCACGGGAATGAGCAGTTCTTC
>TRBV7-6|TRBJ1-1|many|NA
CASSLGGGEAFF
TGTGCCAGCAGCTTGGGGGGGGGTGAAGCTTTCTTT
>TRBV12-3/TRBV12-4|TRBJ2-1|NA|NA
CASSTVGQPSSYNEQFF
TGTGCCAGCAGTACGGTAGGACAGCCGAGCTCCTACAATGAGCAGTTCTTC
>TRBV7-9|TRBJ2-1|few|TRBD1
CAGFSGTGVGEQFF
TGTGCCGGCTTCTCGGGGACAGGGGTAGGTGAGCAGTTCTTC
>TRBV3-1|TRBJ2-5|few|NA
CASSQDRAHNQETQYF
TGTGCCAGCAGCCAAGATCGAGCGCATAACCAAGAGACCCAGTACTTC
>TRBV9|TRBJ2-1|many|TRBD2
CASSVSAGGLNEQFF
TGTGCCAGCAGCGTATCAGCGGGAGGATTGAATGAGCAGTTCTTC
>TRBV27|TRBJ2-5|NA|NA
CASGLYFQETQYF
TGTGCCAGCGGACTCTACTTCCAAGAGACCCAGTACTTC
>TRBV15|TRBJ2-1|many|NA
CATSRETGTPDNEQFF
TGTGCCACCAGCAGGGAAACAGGGACCCCCGACAATGAGCAGTTCTTC